This T cell receptor beta chain was captured in a study of blood T cell repertoires in COVID-19. Study as a whole: Sample material is recorded as cDNA or gDNA derived from T cells, B-cell-depleted T cells, or PBMCs.

This clone was counted between two and nine times. The table came from immunoSEQ multiplex PCR; TCRdb's copy has only in-frame clones and leaves some out. The data contain 300,000 to 400,000 clones, under 90% of them singletons. Per germline, CDR1 SGHAT and CDR2 FQNNGV. V was pared by 5 bases and J by 0 bases, with 15 bases of the junction left unmatched. The CDR3 contains 18 residues. Sequencing input: PBMCs or T cells enriched from blood (not recorded which). This receptor was identified in a man in his 60s who had recovered from COVID-19. This sequence joins TRBV11-2 and TRBJ2-7; 8 bases are a match to TRBD2. The CDR3 region has the DNA TGTGCCAGCAGCGCAGCTTATCAGACTAGCGCCAGCTCCTACGAGCAGTACTTC. Translating it yields CASSAAYQTSASSYEQYF.